This TCR beta chain is from a study of shared clonotypes between healthy human individuals. Every immunoSEQ plate was one replicate of a subset's evenly spread DNA. Sequenced by immunoSEQ multiplex PCR; TCRdb stores in-frame clones only, minus some. Of 400,000 to 500,000 clones detected, 76% appear once; the ten largest clones hold 13%. This TCR came from a woman in her thirties or forties in good health. Some clones in this sample may be carry-over from other donors' samples. Input material: PBMCs.

The chain's CDR3 is CASSLTPGTSGSYGRTDTQYF. The CDR3 nucleotides read TGCGCCAGCAGCCTCACCCCCGGGACTAGCGGGAGTTATGGAAGGACAGATACGCAGTATTTT. The chain combines TRBV4-3 with TRBJ2-3, with 14 bases matching TRBD2. The CDR3 is 21 residues long. Germline V gene lookup returns CDR1 LGHNA and CDR2 YSLEER. V trimming: 4 bases; J trimming: 3 bases; junction bases outside the gene matches: 18.